Listed here is a single T cell receptor beta chain. The antigen this receptor binds is unknown. It has no much larger one-base neighbor in the sample; base qualities were not kept. This specimen comes from a study of cytomegalovirus exposure and HLA in healthy donors (dated by TCRdb to between 2016 and 2019). General notes on the study: In an earlier analysis of roughly 590 of the donors, 276 Gb of sequence data and some 100 million unique TCR beta sequences from roughly 190 million T cells were reported. Among a few hundred genotyped donors of the cohort, an average of 235,054 unique TCR beta nucleotide sequences were sequenced per donor, 15% to 20% of them non-productive. In a later genetic analysis, genome-wide SNP genotypes for about 65% of the roughly 670 donors were used, and that subset was treated as a discovery cohort. Because of strong linkage in the cohort, roughly five DR-DQ haplotypes were treated as single units for association and clustering. To decide whether each TCR beta V gene segment behaved as functional or pseudogenic, an earlier analysis of some 600 of the donors relied on high-throughput TCR beta sequencing. Alongside the repertoire data, information on donor age, sex, ethnicity and CMV serostatus was compiled. In a later analysis, previously published TCR beta repertoires from 550 to 700 donors were re-analyzed and high-resolution HLA genotyping was added so that TCR occurrence patterns could be studied. Among the roughly 390 genotyped donors, around 81% belonged to the genetic ancestry cluster associated with self-reported Caucasian donors. Rather than using new phenotypic data, the later analysis identified candidate immune exposures from TCR beta sequences and from how often those sequences occurred across donors. The study aimed to test whether cataloging public T cell receptors could reveal signatures of past pathogen exposure. Every discovery cohort repertoire had been produced on one sequencing platform. Along with the approximately 700-subject first cohort, a separate validation cohort of roughly 110 different subjects was used. Typing coverage differed by locus: A, B, C, DRB1 and DQB1 were typed in about 629-630 donors, DQA1 in 522, DPA1 in 600 to 610, and DPB1 in about 450. HLA typing included class I and class II loci at four-digit resolution. The study combined high-throughput TCR immunosequencing, statistical association of individual TCRs with disease status, and machine learning to predict cytomegalovirus infection status. An early release covering approximately 600 HLA-typed donors comprised approximately 290 gigabases of sequencing data and around 80 million unique TCR sequences. The study used immunosequencing to profile the T cell repertoires of around 600 subjects and linked those repertoires to cytomegalovirus serostatus. What the study reported, not specific to this receptor: Because some donors lacked HLA typing at each locus, the association tests relied only on the typed subset. In vitro tests confirmed that a few of the cytomegalovirus-associated TCR beta chains recognize cytomegalovirus antigens. The study listed approximately 150 TCR beta chains as associated with cytomegalovirus. According to the authors, the approach could potentially be generalized to other disease states and immunological phenotypes. According to a later genetic analysis, donors in an Asian-associated ancestry cluster had fewer N-insertions in productive TCRs than the approximately 710-donor mean. Some IMGT-functional V segments, including TRBV6-2 and TRBV6-3, could not be told apart with the 87-base-pair reads, so those segments were excluded. In an earlier analysis of under 600 of the donors, most TCR beta V segments were observed in productive rearrangements about 90% or about 30% of the time, broadly matching IMGT annotations. The sequencing pipeline was judged likely to have produced a cluster of highly shared sequence variants as a technical artifact. An association between a missense DCLRE1C variant and V-gene and J-gene trimming of TCR beta chains was found in a later genetic analysis and replicated in an independent cohort. In both the original and validation cohorts, the classifier was reported to diagnose cytomegalovirus status with high specificity and sensitivity. The cohort was sequenced for TCR beta chains only, and without alpha or paired-chain data the features that could be detected were limited. According to a later analysis, most CMV-associated TCR beta chains appeared to be HLA-restricted, and the HLA associations seemed to be driven largely by CMV exposure. Roughly uniform sequencing depth across donors was assumed in presence/absence analyses, although this assumption may not hold. In a later analysis, HLA-associated TCR beta chains showed more clonal expansion and lower generation probabilities than non-associated chains that were equally common. Specific HLA alleles were associated with 15,000 to 20,000 TCR beta sequences at a false discovery rate of 0.05 in a later analysis. In a later analysis, several top co-occurrence clusters were reported to appear linked to parvovirus B19, influenza, CMV and Epstein-Barr virus. The earlier analysis of almost 600 of the donors excluded roughly 17 rarely observed V segments, including chromosome 9 orphons, because counts were too low. Linkage disequilibrium might explain the correlated functional status among segregating V segments, but an unknown experimental factor could not be ruled out. When HLA alleles, especially DR and DQ, strongly co-occurred, attributing TCR associations to individual alleles was difficult. While some public TCRs were present in many individuals, most TCR sequences turned up only very rarely across donors. CMV serostatus was the only immune exposure information available for the cohort. A further reported finding was that TCR beta sequences accurately predicted the HLA-A and HLA-B alleles for most subjects in the first cohort. In a later analysis, TCR association rates were found to vary across HLA loci, with the most associated TCRs seen for DRB1 alleles and the fewest for HLA-C alleles.

From the cysteine up to the phenylalanine, the CDR3 has a length of 15 residues. Just CDR3 DNA is preserved here, 45 bases in frame from base 1. Cut back by 3 bases and 1 base, the V and J ends lie 13 bases apart. CDR1 MGHDK and CDR2 SYGVNS are derived from the germline V gene. The cohort consisted of some 730 healthy bone marrow donors. At the time of sampling, every cohort member was nominally healthy, though immune exposures that went unrecorded were likely present. The donor was CMV seronegative and belonged to the group of under 400 seronegative cohort members. Each donor provided a peripheral blood sample, and peripheral blood mononuclear cells were used for TCR beta sequencing. The Qiagen DNeasy Blood Extraction Kit was used to extract genomic DNA from the blood cell samples. Libraries were prepared through the immunoSEQ multiplex PCR assay. The multiplex PCR relied on a mix of 60 forward primers for TCR Vbeta segments and 13 reverse primers for TCR Jbeta segments. The CDR3 region of rearranged TCR beta genes was amplified from genomic DNA by a multiplex PCR assay. The Illumina HiSeq System was used to sequence the amplified TCR beta libraries as 87-base-pair reads. The authors processed their data as follows. In a later analysis, roughly 80 million unique TCR beta chains were counted across the approximately 670 repertoires, and roughly 11 million of these chains were shared by at least two donors. To remove PCR and sequencing errors, raw reads were error-corrected and collapsed into unique sequences using a nearest-neighbor algorithm that merged closely related sequences. CDR3 sequences were aligned to IMGT reference sequences to assign V, D and J gene segments. For a sequence to be retained, at least a six-nucleotide match to both a V gene segment and a J gene segment was required. Rearrangements were classified as productive when the CDR3 lacked stop codons and remained in frame with V and J, and all other rearrangements were classified as non-productive. CDR3 was defined according to IMGT convention as the region running from the second conserved V-encoded cysteine to the conserved J-encoded phenylalanine. The earlier analysis of about 590 of the donors excluded sequences that lacked an unambiguous match to a single V gene segment. In an earlier analysis of roughly 600 of the donors, a V segment was called functional when productive rearrangements were above 56.7%, and segregating when the standard deviation between donors exceeded 5%. A statistical classification framework was built for diagnosing cytomegalovirus status from the catalog of TCR beta chain sequences. A later analysis assigned V and J genes by comparing TCR nucleotide sequences with IMGT/GENE-DB human TR gene sequences. In a later analysis, CDR3 sequences and most-parsimonious VDJ recombination scenarios were assigned using the TCRdist pipeline. A later analysis defined each TCR beta chain by its CDR3 amino acid sequence plus V-gene family, and excluded reads lacking a unique V-gene family. To address suspected cross-contamination and a sequencing artifact, a later analysis removed 550 to 750 highly shared, low-generation-probability nucleotide sequences. For each public chain, a later analysis derived a clonal expansion index from normalized ranks of inferred template counts within each repertoire. A later analysis computed generation probabilities with a VDJ recombination model fitted to out-of-frame rearrangements, and checked the results against IGoR. Hypergeometric tests were used in a later analysis to score TCR-TCR, TCR-HLA and TCR-CMV co-occurrence, with a repertoire-size bias correction applied to the TCR pairs. A later analysis estimated false discovery rates by permuting HLA or CMV assignments 20 times. In a later analysis, co-occurring TCRs were grouped using DBSCAN, with TCRdist sequence similarity added in when clustering inside HLA-allele-positive subsets. Repertoires with fewer than 30,000 or more than 120,000 public chains were left out of co-occurrence clustering, as were five repertoires with anomalous nucleotide sharing. TCRdb retrieved this table from immuneACCESS and kept in-frame rearrangements only. Not all clones are present; in checked studies, unresolved V genes account for under half, and no reason is known for the remainder. That table gives V, J and clone size, and the DNA gave D and trimming. A total of 150,000 or so clones appear in this sample, roughly 72% of them only once. The biggest ten clones account for roughly 0.99% of the sample.

Sample: PBMCs. The source of this sequence is a woman aged 40-49 years in good health and CMV-seronegative. This chain joins TRBV25-1 to TRBJ2-7; the best D guess is TRBD2, with 5 bases matching. CDR3 protein: CASSETRGRSYEQYF. DNA sequence: TGTGCCAGCAGTGAGACCCGAGGGCGGTCCTACGAGCAGTACTTC.